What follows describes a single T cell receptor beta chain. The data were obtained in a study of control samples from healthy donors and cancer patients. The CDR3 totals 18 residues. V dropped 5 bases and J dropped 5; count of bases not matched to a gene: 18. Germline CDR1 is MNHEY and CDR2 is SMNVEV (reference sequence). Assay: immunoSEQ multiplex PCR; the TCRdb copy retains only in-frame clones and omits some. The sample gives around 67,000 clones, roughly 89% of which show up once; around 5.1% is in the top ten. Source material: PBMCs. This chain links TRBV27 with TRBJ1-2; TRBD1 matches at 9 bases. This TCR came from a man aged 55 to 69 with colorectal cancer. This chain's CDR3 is CASSPPPGPTGGGYGYTF. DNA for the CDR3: TGTGCCAGCAGTCCACCCCCTGGCCCCACAGGGGGCGGGTATGGCTACACCTTC.